This T cell receptor beta chain was documented in a study of shared clonotypes between healthy human individuals. Study-level findings and limits: In contrast to clonotypes shared by all four donors, non-shared clonotypes had lower generation probabilities. Shared clonotypes: about 5% naive CD4, around 4% naive CD8, about 2.5% memory CD4, approximately 0.4% memory CD8. Incompleteness in sorted-subset sequencing, despite large depth, was shown by rarefaction. Generally, naive subsets (rather than memory subsets) showed larger estimated richness.

Notes on this clone: Its antigen is still unknown.

TCRdb's copy holds only in-frame clones and misses some; the assay was immunoSEQ multiplex PCR. This sample has some 2.4 million clones, with roughly 93% found just once. From germline, CDR1 is SEHNR and CDR2 FQNEAQ (reference sequence). This CDR3 region has 13 residues. Trimming took off 7 bases at V and 0 bases at J, with 7 bases between the two ends. This sequence originates from a man aged 18-30 years in good health. Some clones in this sample may be carry-over from other donors' samples. The J gene is TRBJ2-1, the V gene TRBV7-9; a possible D gene is TRBD2 (5 bases). Material for sequencing was naive CD4+ T cells from PBMCs. Documented subset: CD45RA+ positively selected. CDR3 nucleotide sequence: TGTGCCAGCACCCGGGACTCCTACAATGAGCAGTTCTTC. Its translation: CASTRDSYNEQFF. The whole variable domain, remainder taken from reference TRBV7-9 and TRBJ2-1, is DTGVSQNPRHKITKRGQNVTFRCDPISEHNRLYWYRQTLGQGPEFLTYFQNEAQLEKSRLLSDRFSAERPKGSFSTLEIQRTEQGDSAMYLCASTRDSYNEQFFGPGTRLTVL.